The 16 T cell receptor beta chains listed next were all sequenced from one sample in a study of spatial heterogeneity in lung cancer. TCRdb passed the 5' RACE reads through MiXCR, listing each CDR3 protein once. The data hold some 1,200 distinct CDR3 sequences, with roughly 45% observed a single time. Time point defined: blood at routine non-recurrence follow-up after resection. The sequences come from PBMCs, collected at follow-up. The receptor set was obtained from a female donor with early-stage non-small cell lung cancer.

As to this clonotype: Little can be read into the size of this beta chain, an off-target read in a library designed for alpha chains. This rearrangement joins TRBV3-1 to TRBJ1-1; 7 bases are shared with TRBD1. CDR3 length equals 15 residues. CDR1 is LGHDT and CDR2 is YNNKEL in the germline V gene (reference sequence). The V and J ends lost 6 bases and 1 base, in that order; junction bases with no gene match: 8. The CDR3: CASRIQGRENTEAFF. As DNA, the CDR3 is TGTGCCAGCAGGATACAGGGGAGAGAGAACACTGAAGCTTTCTTT.

This clonotype was found a few times. With the library built for alpha chains, this beta chain is off target and its frequency is not meaningful. The chain couples TRBV2 to TRBJ2-1, with 15 bases fitting TRBD2. CDR3 size: 16 residues. The germline CDR1 and CDR2 sequences are SNHLY and FYNNEI. The ends lost 5 bases at V and 7 bases at J; junction bases unmatched: 6. CDR3 DNA sequence: TGTGCCAGCAGTATGGGACTAGCGGGAGGAGAAAATGAGCAGTTCTTC. Its translation: CASSMGLAGGENEQFF.

In this sample, this clonotype turned up a few times. Since the library was made to target alpha chains, this beta chain is a stray read and its abundance is not meaningful. The V call is TRBV11-2, the J call TRBJ2-3, with 10 bases matching TRBD2. The germline V gene has CDR1 SGHAT and CDR2 FQNNGV. V was pared by 5 bases and J by 0 bases, with 8 bases of the junction left unmatched. There are 17 residues in the CDR3. CDR3 sequence (DNA): TGTGCCAGCAGCCGTTGGACTAGCGGCTCTAGCACAGATACGCAGTATTTT. Translation: CASSRWTSGSSTDTQYF.

This clonotype occurred a few times. Found in a library prepared for alpha chains, this beta chain is an off-target read, and its abundance has little meaning. The chain employs TRBV7-2 and TRBJ2-1, with 8 bases matching TRBD2. Germline assignment: CDR1 SGHTA and CDR2 FQGNSA. The CDR3 has 16 residues. V lost 3 bases and J lost 4; bases outside the gene matches: 8. The CDR3 region is CASSFSPGGLYNEQFF. CDR3 bases: TGTGCCAGCAGCTTCTCACCGGGAGGGTTATACAATGAGCAGTTCTTC.

In the case of this clonotype: As an off-target read in a library built for alpha chains, this beta chain has a frequency of little significance. V and J are TRBV21-1 and TRBJ2-4. TRBV21-1 is a pseudogene. The CDR3 length is 18 residues. The CDR3 sequence is CASSKARVKNLAKNIQYF. CDR3 sequence (DNA): TGTGCCAGCAGCAAAGCGAGGGTCAAGAACTTAGCCAAAAACATTCAGTACTTC.

This clonotype is categorized as large. The size of this beta chain means little, since it is a stray read in a library made for alpha chains. V and J are TRBV5-1 and TRBJ2-1; 9 bases are a match to TRBD2. Germline lookup yields CDR1 SGHRS and CDR2 YFSETQ. The V and J ends lost 0 bases and 1 base, in that order; junction bases with no gene match: 5. The CDR3 extends over 17 amino acids. The CDR3 protein is CASSLVGTSRSYNEQFF. As DNA, the CDR3 is TGCGCCAGCAGCTTGGTGGGGACTAGCCGATCCTACAATGAGCAGTTCTTC. Looking up the rest from reference TRBV5-1 and TRBJ2-1 gives the full variable domain: KAGVTQTPRYLIKTRGQQVTLSCSPISGHRSVSWYQQTPGQGLQFLFEYFSETQRNKGNFPGRFSGRQFSNSRSEMNVSTLELGDSALYLCASSLVGTSRSYNEQFFGPGTRLTVL.

On this clonotype: This beta chain lies outside the target of a library built for alpha chains; its clone size means little. The chain has TRBV7-2 and TRBJ2-5, with 9 bases aligning to TRBD1. The CDR3 extends over 14 amino acids. CDR1 and CDR2 from the germline V gene are SGHTA and FQGNSA. Losses at the gene ends were 5 bases for V and 5 bases for J; bases not matched to a gene: 6. The CDR3 bases are TGTGCCAGCAGCCGGGGACAGGGTCGCGAGACCCAGTACTTC. This encodes CASSRGQGRETQYF.

With regard to this clonotype: In a library made to pick up alpha chains, this beta chain is a stray read with a size that means little. The gene calls are TRBV12-3 or TRBV12-4 and TRBJ2-7, with D perhaps matching TRBD2 (5 bases). The CDR3 has 14 amino acids. The ends were cut back, 2 bases at V and 1 base at J, with 9 bases in the middle. DNA for the CDR3: TGTGCCAGCAGTTTACGAGGGATTTCCTACGAGCAGTACTTC. This sequence encodes CASSLRGISYEQYF.

On this clonotype: A library made for alpha chains picked up this beta chain off target, so its size means little. The chain has TRBV9 and TRBJ2-5, with 7 bases matching TRBD2. This CDR3 is built from 15 residues. The germline V gene has CDR1 SGDLS and CDR2 YYNGEE. V dropped 0 bases and J dropped 3; count of bases not matched to a gene: 5. As DNA, the CDR3 is TGTGCCAGCAGCGTAGGTGTGCTAGCGGAAGAGACCCAGTACTTC. This gives the protein CASSVGVLAEETQYF.

The count of this clonotype is one. Since the library was made to target alpha chains, this beta chain is a stray read and its abundance is not meaningful. The chain combines TRBV2 with TRBJ2-7; D might be TRBD1 or TRBD2, each matching 5 bases. Between the trimmed V and J ends, which lost 4 bases and 2 bases, there was a span of 12 bases. This CDR3 spans 14 amino acids. Per germline, CDR1 SNHLY and CDR2 FYNNEI. CDR3 sequence (DNA): TGTGCCAGCAGTGCCAGTCGGGGCCCCTACGAGCAGTACTTC. Translated, it gives CASSASRGPYEQYF.

On this clonotype itself: A library prepared for alpha chains yielded this beta chain as an off-target read; its size is of little meaning. The rearrangement joins TRBV28 to TRBJ2-7; perhaps TRBD2 as D (6 bases). This CDR3 has 14 residues. V shed 5 bases and J shed 2 bases, with 13 bases lying between them. Germline V CDR1 and CDR2: MDHEN, SYDVKM. DNA for the CDR3: TGTGCCAGCAGTCCCCGGGACTCCGCCTACGAGCAGTACTTC. This encodes CASSPRDSAYEQYF.

With regard to this clonotype: Since the library was made to target alpha chains, this beta chain is a stray read and its abundance is not meaningful. The V call is TRBV29-1, the J call TRBJ2-7; 7 bases are shared with TRBD2. Trimming cost V 7 bases and J 2 bases; bases outside gene matches: 8. The CDR3 length is 13 residues. The germline V gene has CDR1 SQVTM and CDR2 ANQGSEA. The CDR3 nucleotides read TGCAGCGCCGGGACTACAAGGACCTACGAGCAGTACTTC. It encodes CSAGTTRTYEQYF.

There are a few counts of this clonotype. This beta chain is an unintended read in a library built for alpha chains; its size means little. This rearrangement joins TRBV7-7 to TRBJ2-2, with D perhaps matching TRBD2 (5 bases). The CDR3 runs to 12 residues. Germline CDR1 and CDR2: SSHAT and FNYEAQ (reference sequence). The CDR3 nucleotides read TGTGCTAGCGCGCCGAACACCGGGGAGCTGTTTTTT. This codes for CASAPNTGELFF.

Worth noting for this clonotype: This beta chain lies outside the target of a library built for alpha chains; its clone size means little. The chain uses TRBV6-6 and TRBJ2-2; TRBD1 aligns across 11 bases. The CDR3 contains 15 residues. V was pared by 5 bases and J by 5 bases, with 4 bases of the junction left unmatched. CDR1 MNHNY and CDR2 SVGAGI come from the germline V gene (reference sequence). CDR3 protein: CASSADRGQTGELFF. CDR3 coding DNA: TGTGCCAGCAGTGCGGACAGGGGGCAAACCGGGGAGCTGTTTTTT.

Of note for this clonotype: The size of this beta chain means little, since it is a stray read in a library made for alpha chains. CDR3 region: CASSLEQGNTGELFF. In nucleotides, the CDR3 is TGTGCCAGCAGCTTGGAACAGGGAAATACCGGGGAGCTGTTTTTT. The V call is TRBV7-2, the J call TRBJ2-2; a weak D match, TRBD1 (6 bases). This CDR3 comprises 15 residues. Germline V CDR1 and CDR2: SGHTA, FQGNSA. V lost 3 bases and J 5 bases, leaving 13 bases between the germline ends.

With respect to this clonotype: This beta chain is an unintended read in a library built for alpha chains; its size means little. This chain links TRBV7-9 with TRBJ1-1; D gene uncertain. This CDR3 has 13 residues. Germline loops: CDR1 SEHNR, CDR2 FQNEAQ (reference sequence). V was shortened by 2 bases and J by 1 base, with 5 bases between the two germline ends. CDR3 coding DNA: TGTGCCAGCAGCTTAACCGAGAACACTGAAGCTTTCTTT. Its protein product is CASSLTENTEAFF. The full variable domain, rest sourced from reference TRBV7-9 and TRBJ1-1, is DTGVSQNPRHKITKRGQNVTFRCDPISEHNRLYWYRQTLGQGPEFLTYFQNEAQLEKSRLLSDRFSAERPKGSFSTLEIQRTEQGDSAMYLCASSLTENTEAFFGQGTRLTVV.